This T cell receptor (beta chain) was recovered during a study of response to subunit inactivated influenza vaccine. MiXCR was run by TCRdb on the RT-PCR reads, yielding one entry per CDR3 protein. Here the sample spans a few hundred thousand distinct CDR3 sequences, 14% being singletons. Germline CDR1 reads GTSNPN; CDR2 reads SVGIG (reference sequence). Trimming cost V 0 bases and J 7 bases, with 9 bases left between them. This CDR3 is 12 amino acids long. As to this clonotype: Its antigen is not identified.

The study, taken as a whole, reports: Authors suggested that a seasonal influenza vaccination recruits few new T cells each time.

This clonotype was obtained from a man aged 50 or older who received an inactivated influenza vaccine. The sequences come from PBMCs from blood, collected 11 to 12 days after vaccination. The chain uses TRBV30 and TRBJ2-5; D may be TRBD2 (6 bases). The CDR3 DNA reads TGTGCCTGGAGTGTTATGGAGGGGACCCAGTACTTC. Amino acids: CAWSVMEGTQYF.